The entry that follows covers one TCR beta chain sequence. The antigen remains unidentified. A junction end diverges from the germline sequence, so it may reflect a read error. This CDR3 comprises 15 residues. CDR1 and CDR2 (germline): MNHEY, SVGAGI. This entry is derived from a study of tumor-infiltrating lymphocytes in primary liver carcinoma. DNA and RNA were both co-extracted from approximately 22-30 mg of bulk tissue that had not been sorted. Resection treated the patients' primary liver carcinoma. There were only treatment-naive patients, all with chronic HBV infection. From approximately 500 ng total RNA, TCR beta cDNA was generated with a primer in the constant region. Libraries covering TCR beta were generated through three nested multiplex PCR rounds (using a slightly modified ARM-PCR). Forward primers for TRBV1-TRBV30 and a C-beta reverse primer served the first two PCR rounds, at about 10 cycles each. TCRdb passed the multiplex PCR reads through MiXCR, listing each CDR3 protein once. The sample contains about 48,000 distinct CDR3 sequences, about 68% of which appear only once.

Study outcomes and limitations: Tumor top-250-clone fraction significantly exceeded that of blood (p = 0.039). The study found only about 7.5-25% of top clones in all five tumor regions.

Sequencing input: liver tumor tissue from sampling region 3. This sample's subset: tumor region T3, left-lateral pole. The chain recombines TRBV6-5 with TRBJ2-1, with 8 bases fitting TRBD2. The clonotype comes from a man aged 40-55 years with primary liver carcinoma and hepatitis B virus infection. CDR3 nucleotide sequence: TGTGCCAACAGTTACGAACTAGCGGACTCCTCACGGCAGTTCTTC. It translates to CANSYELADSSRQFF.